Below, 24 T cell receptor beta chains from the same sample are listed, as sequenced in a study of cytomegalovirus exposure and HLA in healthy donors. The repertoire was sequenced with immunoSEQ multiplex PCR; TCRdb's copy has only in-frame clones and lacks some. The table has approximately 230,000 clones, over 75% seen once; the top ten hold about 12%. The sample consisted of PBMCs. These receptors were obtained from a man in his late teens or twenties in good health and CMV-seropositive.

The rearrangement links TRBV7-8 to TRBJ2-2, with 8 positions matching TRBD1. V dropped 5 bases and J dropped 6; count of bases not matched to a gene: 14. The germline gives CDR1 SGHVS, CDR2 FQNEAQ. The CDR3 runs 17 residues. CDR3 loop: CASSAKPGGSVSGELFF. CDR3 nucleotides: TGTGCCAGCAGCGCCAAGCCAGGGGGCTCGGTCTCCGGGGAGCTGTTTTTT.

This clone was observed once. The gene calls are TRBV5-1 and TRBJ2-7, with 9 bases fitting TRBD2. V was pared by 5 bases and J by 2 bases, with 8 bases of the junction left unmatched. This CDR3 region has 15 residues. Germline values: CDR1 SGHRS, CDR2 YFSETQ. The CDR3 protein is CASRDHSSGAYEQYF. CDR3 DNA sequence: TGCGCCAGCAGAGACCATTCTAGCGGGGCCTACGAGCAGTACTTC.

This clone occurred once. The J gene is TRBJ1-4, the V gene TRBV6-5; unclear D gene. V lost 5 bases to trimming and J lost 8 bases, with 15 bases between them. Looked up from germline, CDR1 is MNHEY and CDR2 is SVGAGI. The CDR3 has 14 residues. The CDR3 spells CASSPRTVREKLFF. CDR3 in DNA: TGTGCCAGCAGTCCGAGGACGGTTAGGGAAAAACTGTTTTTT.

J is TRBJ2-7 and V is TRBV6-5; the match to TRBD1 covers 7 bases. CDR3 size: 14 residues. V lost 2 bases and J lost 2; bases outside the gene matches: 3. Germline loops: CDR1 MNHEY, CDR2 SVGAGI. The CDR3 DNA follows: TGTGCCAGCAGTTACCGGGACAGTACCTACGAGCAGTACTTC. As protein: CASSYRDSTYEQYF.

The V call is TRBV5-1, the J call TRBJ2-3; D remains unclear. In germline, CDR1 is SGHRS, CDR2 YFSETQ. Trimming removed 1 base from V and 4 bases from J, with 7 bases in between. CDR3 length equals 13 residues. CDR3 region: CASSLPRADTQYF. In DNA form, the CDR3 reads TGCGCCAGCAGCTTGCCCCGGGCAGATACGCAGTATTTT.

The chain employs TRBV27 and TRBJ1-4; 7 bases line up with TRBD1. CDR1 and CDR2 (germline): MNHEY, SMNVEV (reference sequence). Trimming removed 7 bases from V and 5 bases from J; junction bases left unmatched: 10. The CDR3 length is 15 residues. The chain's CDR3 is CASTPGGGVNEKLFF. CDR3 DNA sequence: TGTGCCAGCACCCCAGGAGGGGGCGTAAATGAAAAACTGTTTTTT. The full variable domain, completed using reference TRBV27 and TRBJ1-4, is EAQVTQNPRYLITVTGKKLTVTCSQNMNHEYMSWYRQDPGLGLRQIYYSMNVEVTDKGDVPEGYKVSRKEKRNFPLILESPSPNQTSLYFCASTPGGGVNEKLFFGSGTQLSVL.

The chain is built from TRBV27 and TRBJ2-2, with 10 bases lining up with TRBD1. Looked up from germline, CDR1 is MNHEY and CDR2 is SMNVEV (reference sequence). The CDR3 totals 16 residues. V lost 1 base to trimming and J lost 6 bases; unmatched junction nucleotides: 5. The DNA of the CDR3 is TGTGCCAGCAGTTTATTGGGACAGGGGCCGGCCGGGGAGCTGTTTTTT. Protein sequence: CASSLLGQGPAGELFF.

The CDR3 DNA reads TGCGCCAGCGGGGAAGCGGGAGACACCGGGGAGCTGTTTTTT. It translates to CASGEAGDTGELFF. The chain links TRBV10-1 to TRBJ2-2; 8 positions agree with TRBD2. V lost 8 bases, J lost 3 bases, and 5 bases stayed unmatched. The CDR3 is 14 residues long. Germline CDR1 WNHNN, CDR2 SYGVQD (reference sequence).

A word on this clone: In the same sample, other DNA sequences code for this CDR3. J is TRBJ2-7 and V is TRBV27, with D unresolved. V lost 2 bases to trimming and J lost 3 bases, with 11 bases between them. The germline V gene has CDR1 MNHEY and CDR2 SMNVEV (reference sequence). This CDR3 is 14 amino acids long. CDR3 nucleotides: TGTGCCAGCAGTTTAATCGGACCCAGCTACGAGCAGTACTTC. It translates to CASSLIGPSYEQYF.

This chain joins TRBV6-6 and TRBJ2-7; the match to TRBD1 covers 7 bases. V gave up 5 bases and J gave up 5 bases; unmatched junction bases: 9. This CDR3 is built from 14 residues. Germline V gene lookup returns CDR1 MNHNY and CDR2 SVGAGI (reference sequence). CDR3 in amino acids: CASSTSGGYNEQYF. The CDR3 nucleotides are TGTGCCAGCAGTACATCAGGGGGATACAACGAGCAGTACTTC.

The CDR3 protein is CASSTESGGGASYNEQFF. The DNA for the CDR3 is TGTGCCAGTAGTACGGAGTCCGGAGGGGGCGCGTCCTACAATGAGCAGTTCTTC. The chain links TRBV19 to TRBJ2-1; D might be TRBD1 (7 bases). V was cut by 4 bases and J by 1 base, with 20 bases left in between. The germline CDR1 and CDR2 sequences are LNHDA and SQIVND (reference sequence). The length of the CDR3 is 18 residues.

The chain joins TRBV30 to TRBJ2-7; 9 bases fit TRBD2. V lost 2 bases and J lost 7; bases outside the gene matches: 6. Germline V gene sequence: CDR1 GTSNPN, CDR2 SVGIG (reference sequence). The CDR3 extends over 13 amino acids. CDR3 in amino acids: CAWSHRGGDEQYF. Written as DNA, the CDR3 is TGTGCCTGGAGTCACCGCGGGGGGGATGAGCAGTACTTC.

V gene TRBV5-1 combines with J gene TRBJ2-2; unclear D gene. The germline gives CDR1 SGHRS, CDR2 YFSETQ. V shed 1 base and J shed 0 bases, with 7 bases lying between them. The CDR3 length is 15 residues. CDR3 sequence: CASSLFQANTGELFF. The CDR3 DNA reads as TGCGCCAGCAGCTTGTTTCAGGCGAACACCGGGGAGCTGTTTTTT.

In this sample, this clone turned up once. This sequence joins TRBV15 and TRBJ1-2, with a possible D match to TRBD1 (5 bases). Trimming shortened V by 3 bases and J by 3 bases, and 17 bases separated the two germline ends. From germline, CDR1 is LNHNV and CDR2 YYDKDF (reference sequence). The CDR3 runs to 16 residues. CDR3 coding DNA: TGTGCCACCAGCAGCCCCCTCGGGGTAGGGGACTATGGCTACACCTTC. It yields the protein CATSSPLGVGDYGYTF.

The chain carries TRBV29-1 and TRBJ2-4, with 9 bases lining up with TRBD1. This CDR3 spans 18 amino acids. The germline gives CDR1 SQVTM, CDR2 ANQGSEA. Trimming took 6 bases from V and 1 from J; bases not matched to a gene: 16. Here the CDR3 DNA reads TGCAGCGTGTCCCCGGGACAGGGCGCGGCGCGGGCCAAAAACATTCAGTACTTC. It specifies CSVSPGQGAARAKNIQYF.

The V and J genes are TRBV7-3 and TRBJ2-7; 9 nucleotides agree with TRBD1. The CDR3 consists of 17 residues. Losses at the gene ends were 7 bases for V and 1 base for J; bases not matched to a gene: 14. Germline assignment: CDR1 SGHTA and CDR2 FQGTGA. CDR3 DNA sequence: TGTGCCAGCAAGAGGAGGGGACAGGGTTTGGGATCCTACGAGCAGTACTTC. Translation: CASKRRGQGLGSYEQYF.

The V call is TRBV27, the J call TRBJ1-5; D perhaps matches TRBD1 (6 bases). The V end was cut by 0 bases, the J end by 6 bases, with 12 bases between. The CDR3 length is 15 residues. CDR1 is MNHEY and CDR2 is SMNVEV in the germline V gene (reference sequence). CDR3 DNA: TGTGCCAGCAGTTTATCGGGGGGGCTGGTTCAGCCCCAGCATTTT. Its protein product is CASSLSGGLVQPQHF.

This clone was observed a single time. This chain connects TRBV15 to TRBJ2-1, with 15 bases aligning to TRBD2. The CDR3 runs to 17 residues. CDR1 and CDR2 (germline): LNHNV, YYDKDF (reference sequence). V was pared by 2 bases and J by 8 bases, with 7 bases of the junction left unmatched. The DNA of the CDR3 is TGTGCCACCAGCAGACGGGGACTAGCGGGAGGTAAGGATGAGCAGTTCTTC. Amino acids: CATSRRGLAGGKDEQFF.

This clone was seen only once. The V and J genes are TRBV5-4 and TRBJ1-4; D unclear. This CDR3 contains 14 residues. Deletions cut 1 base from V and 7 bases from J, with 11 bases between. Germline lookup yields CDR1 SGHNT and CDR2 YYREEE (reference sequence). In nucleotides, the CDR3 is TGTGCCAGCAGCTTGTCAGGTGGTACTGAAAAACTGTTTTTT. Encoded protein: CASSLSGGTEKLFF.

V gene TRBV28 combines with J gene TRBJ1-1; D is perhaps TRBD1 (6 bases). CDR3 length equals 13 residues. Germline-derived CDR1 and CDR2 are MDHEN and SYDVKM. With 10 bases removed from V and 4 bases from J, the gap between germline ends came to 16 bases. The CDR3 coding sequence is TGTGCCACCGGGGGGGGGCAGGCCACTGAAGCTTTCTTT. Translating gives CATGGGQATEAFF.

This clone was seen ten or more times. The V and J genes are TRBV4-1 and TRBJ1-5, with 8 nucleotides matching TRBD1. Germline V lookup: CDR1 MGHRA, CDR2 YSYEKL. V gave up 2 bases and J gave up 7 bases; unmatched junction bases: 7. This CDR3 spans 15 amino acids. CDR3 in DNA: TGCGCCAGCAGCCAAAGGGCCGCAGGGGGCCAGCCCCAGCATTTT. It is translated as CASSQRAAGGQPQHF.

The rearrangement joins TRBV6-5 to TRBJ1-5; the D is unclear. Germline V gene data show CDR1 as MNHEY and CDR2 as SVGAGI. Trimming cost V 0 bases and J 1 base, with 10 bases left between them. The CDR3 runs 16 residues. DNA of the CDR3: TGTGCCAGCAGTTACTCTGGCACTGGGAGCAATCAGCCCCAGCATTTT. It encodes CASSYSGTGSNQPQHF.

This clone has a handful of counts. V is TRBV4-1 and J is TRBJ1-3; D is unclear. V shed 0 bases and J shed 4 bases, with 10 bases lying between them. The CDR3 has 15 residues. Germline V CDR1 and CDR2: MGHRA, YSYEKL. CDR3 in DNA: TGCGCCAGCAGCCAAGATCTGGTGGGGGGAAACACCATATATTTT. Translation gives CASSQDLVGGNTIYF.

The chain combines TRBV6-5 with TRBJ1-1; D ambiguous. CDR1 and CDR2 from the germline V gene are MNHEY and SVGAGI. With 6 bases removed from V and 4 bases from J, the gap between germline ends came to 18 bases. CDR3 length: 15 residues. This CDR3 is CASRFDGVYSTEAFF. The CDR3 nucleotides are TGTGCCAGCAGGTTTGATGGAGTATATTCCACTGAAGCTTTCTTT.